The clone carrying this TCR beta chain was counted ten times or more. During construction of the library, unique molecular identifiers were attached to individual cDNA molecules for quantitative, reproducible TCR counting. How the authors handled the data: TCR counts had a median of about 99,000 per sample and spanned about 23,224 to 690,600. In TCRdb, the RACE reads were re-called with MiXCR into one record per CDR3 protein. The authors' filters were not applied to this entry. The data show 130,000 or so distinct CDR3 sequences, roughly 9% seen once. Time point meaning: healthy volunteer bleed at 2 weeks. The study extracted total RNA from unfractionated whole blood. The sample is drawn from a study of human T cells and chemical hapten exposure. Germline V lookup: CDR1 SGHNT, CDR2 YYREEE (reference sequence). CDR3 length: 13 amino acids. The V and J ends lost 4 bases and 1 base respectively, with 9 bases between them.

The clonotype was recovered from a male donor in good health. Some clones in this sample may be carry-over from other donors' samples. The chain is built from TRBV5-4 and TRBJ2-7, with D hard to call. The sequencing input was whole blood. The DNA of the CDR3 is TGTGCCAGCAGCCCCGGCAATTCCTACGAGCAGTACTTC. It encodes CASSPGNSYEQYF.